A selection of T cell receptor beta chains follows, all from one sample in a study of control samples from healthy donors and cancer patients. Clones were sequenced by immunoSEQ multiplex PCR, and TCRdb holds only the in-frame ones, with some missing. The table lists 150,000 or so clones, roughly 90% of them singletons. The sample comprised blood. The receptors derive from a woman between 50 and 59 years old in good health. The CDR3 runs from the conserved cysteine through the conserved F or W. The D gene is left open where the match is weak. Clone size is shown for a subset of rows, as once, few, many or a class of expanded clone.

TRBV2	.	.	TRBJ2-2	TGTGCCAGCAGTGATAAGGTGCCCGGGGAGCTGTTTTTT	CASSDKVPGELFF
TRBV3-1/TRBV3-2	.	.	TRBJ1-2	TGTGCCAGCAGCCAAGAAGGCAGGGAGGTCACCTTC	CASSQEGREVTF
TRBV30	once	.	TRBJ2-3	TGTGCCTGGAGCCCTCATGGGGGGAGTGGTACGCAGTATTTT	CAWSPHGGSGTQYF
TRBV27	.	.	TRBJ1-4	TGTGCCAGCAGTCGCAGTGGGAATGAAAAACTGTTTTTT	CASSRSGNEKLFF
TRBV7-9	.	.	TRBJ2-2	TGTGCCAGCAGCGAGGGACTCTACGCCGGGGAGCTGTTTTTT	CASSEGLYAGELFF
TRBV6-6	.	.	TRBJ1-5	TGTGCCAGCAGTTACCCTGCGGCGCCCCAGCATTTT	CASSYPAAPQHF
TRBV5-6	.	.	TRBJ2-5	TGTGCCAGCAGCCTCGGCCCGGGGGAGACCCAGTACTTC	CASSLGPGETQYF
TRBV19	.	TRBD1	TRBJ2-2	TGTGCCAGTAACCAACAGGGGGCGGCCGGGGAGCTGTTTTTT	CASNQQGAAGELFF
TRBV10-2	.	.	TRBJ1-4	TGCGCCAGCAGAAAAGCGGGGAAGGCTAATGAAAAACTGTTTTTT	CASRKAGKANEKLFF
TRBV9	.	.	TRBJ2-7	TGTGCCAGCAGCGTAGGTGACGTGGCCGAGCAGTACTTC	CASSVGDVAEQYF
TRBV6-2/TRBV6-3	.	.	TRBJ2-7	TGTGCCAGCAGTACCCTTGGGAAGCGCTCCTACGAGCAGTACTTC	CASSTLGKRSYEQYF
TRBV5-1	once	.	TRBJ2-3	TGCGCCAGCAGGTCCATCGGTGGCTCTAGCACAGATACGCAGTATTTT	CASRSIGGSSTDTQYF
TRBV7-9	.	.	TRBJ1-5	TGTGCCAGCAGCTTAGGGGCCCCGGGCGGAGAGCCCCAGCATTTT	CASSLGAPGGEPQHF
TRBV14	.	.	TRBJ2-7	TGTGCCAGCAGCCCCACCAGCTACGAGCAGTACTTC	CASSPTSYEQYF